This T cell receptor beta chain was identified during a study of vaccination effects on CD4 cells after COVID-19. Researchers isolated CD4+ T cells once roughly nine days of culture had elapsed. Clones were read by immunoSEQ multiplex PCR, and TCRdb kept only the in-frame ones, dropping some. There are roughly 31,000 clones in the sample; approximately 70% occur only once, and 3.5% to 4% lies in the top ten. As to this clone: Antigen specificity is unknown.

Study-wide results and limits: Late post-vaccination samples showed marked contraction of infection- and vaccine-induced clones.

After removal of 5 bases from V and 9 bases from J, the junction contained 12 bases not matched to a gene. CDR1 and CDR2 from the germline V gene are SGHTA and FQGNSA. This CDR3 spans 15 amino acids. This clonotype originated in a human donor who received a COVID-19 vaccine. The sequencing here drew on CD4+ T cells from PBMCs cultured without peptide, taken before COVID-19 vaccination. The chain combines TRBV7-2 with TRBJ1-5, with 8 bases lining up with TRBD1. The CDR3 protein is CASSPQGGVGGPQHF. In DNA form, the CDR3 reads TGTGCCAGCAGCCCACAGGGGGGAGTCGGGGGGCCCCAGCATTTT.